The 3 T cell receptor beta chains in this list originate from one sample, sequenced in a study of OX40 agonist ivuxolimab in advanced cancers. Sequencing was performed with immunoSEQ multiplex PCR; in TCRdb, only in-frame clones are kept and a portion is missing. Counted here are around 65,000 clones, roughly nine tenths occurring once; the ten biggest clones make up about 0.3%. The sequences come from CD4+ or CD8+ T cells sorted from blood, collected in a trial of the OX40 agonist ivuxolimab. Every receptor here comes from an adult with an advanced solid tumor such as melanoma, head and neck, liver or kidney cancer.

The chain joins TRBV5-1 to TRBJ1-4, with D perhaps matching TRBD1 (5 bases). Germline CDR1 and CDR2: SGHRS and YFSETQ. This CDR3 spans 17 amino acids. Trimming left V 2 bases short and J 0 bases short, with 14 bases between. The CDR3 nucleotides are TGCGCCAGCAGCTTCGAGGCCAGGGCGGCAACTAATGAAAAACTGTTTTTT. Amino acid sequence: CASSFEARAATNEKLFF.

This clone showed up just a few times. The CDR3 coding sequence is TGTGCCAGCAGTTCCTCGGACAGGGGGAGCGAGCAGTACTTC. Translating gives CASSSSDRGSEQYF. V gene TRBV27 combines with J gene TRBJ2-7; TRBD1 agrees at 10 bases. Trimming took 4 bases from V and 6 from J; bases not matched to a gene: 6. From germline, CDR1 is MNHEY and CDR2 SMNVEV (reference sequence). The CDR3 loop spans 14 amino acids.

The chain couples TRBV7-9 to TRBJ2-1, with a possible D match to TRBD2 (6 bases). The CDR3 runs to 14 residues. V was cut by 4 bases and J by 7 bases, with 14 bases left in between. In germline, CDR1 is SEHNR, CDR2 FQNEAQ (reference sequence). CDR3 protein: CASSSGTFHNEQFF. In nucleotides, the CDR3 is TGTGCCAGCAGCTCAGGGACTTTTCATAATGAGCAGTTCTTC. Based on the CDR3 plus reference TRBV7-9 and TRBJ2-1, the full variable domain is DTGVSQNPRHKITKRGQNVTFRCDPISEHNRLYWYRQTLGQGPEFLTYFQNEAQLEKSRLLSDRFSAERPKGSFSTLEIQRTEQGDSAMYLCASSSGTFHNEQFFGPGTRLTVL.